The next 11 T cell receptor beta chains were all read from a single sample in a study of radiotherapy plus CTLA-4 blockade in lung cancer. TCRdb's table, derived via immunoSEQ multiplex PCR, lists solely in-frame clones and lacks some. The table records 35,000 to 45,000 clones, just under 75% of them present only once. This sample comprised peripheral blood, obtained from a patient treated with radiotherapy plus ipilimumab. The receptors originated from a human donor with non-small cell lung cancer who had stable disease on radiotherapy plus ipilimumab.

The genes are TRBV6-1 and TRBJ1-4; 8 bases are shared with TRBD1. The J segment lost 3 bases and the V segment lost 6 bases, leaving 6 bases of the junction unmatched. CDR3 size: 15 residues. The germline CDR1 and CDR2 sequences are MNHNS and SASEGT. The CDR3: CASRQGATANEKLFF. The CDR3 nucleotides are TGTGCCAGCAGGCAGGGGGCGACGGCTAATGAAAAACTGTTTTTT.

The genes are TRBV18 and TRBJ1-6, with D possibly matching TRBD1 (6 bases). The CDR3 has 15 residues. V was clipped by 3 bases and J by 5 bases, with 11 bases between them. Per the germline V gene, CDR1 is KGHSH and CDR2 is LQKENI. The CDR3: CASSPGTGNNSPLHF. CDR3 sequence (DNA): TGTGCCAGCTCACCGGGAACAGGGAATAATTCACCCCTCCACTTT.

In this sample, this clone turned up many times. This chain uses TRBV30 with TRBJ1-2; D possibly corresponds to TRBD1 (6 bases). Trimming shortened V by 0 bases and J by 8 bases, and 16 bases separated the two germline ends. CDR1 and CDR2 from the germline V gene are GTSNPN and SVGIG (reference sequence). CDR3 length equals 14 residues. The CDR3 sequence is CAWSVQGRSVGYTF. In DNA form, the CDR3 reads TGTGCCTGGAGTGTACAGGGAAGGAGTGTGGGCTACACCTTC.

The genes are TRBV6-1 and TRBJ2-7, with 10 bases that match TRBD1. In germline, CDR1 is MNHNS, CDR2 SASEGT. J lost 5 bases, V lost 0 bases, and 10 bases had no gene match. The CDR3 runs to 17 residues. The CDR3 sequence is CASSEAYSWDRGHEQYF. The CDR3 DNA reads as TGTGCCAGCAGTGAAGCGTATTCCTGGGACAGGGGCCACGAGCAGTACTTC.

CDR3 DNA sequence: TGCAGCGTTGAAGAGGGGGCGGCGGCTTTCTTT. Translation: CSVEEGAAAFF. The V and J genes are TRBV29-1 and TRBJ1-1, with D tentatively TRBD1 (6 bases). The germline V and J ends were trimmed by 0 bases and 11 bases, with 10 bases remaining between them. Germline V gives CDR1 SQVTM, CDR2 ANQGSEA. This CDR3 contains 11 residues.

The rearrangement joins TRBV11-2 to TRBJ2-5; the D gene is possibly TRBD2 (6 bases). This CDR3 has 13 amino acids. Per germline, CDR1 SGHAT and CDR2 FQNNGV. V lost 2 bases and J 5 bases, leaving 9 bases between the germline ends. CDR3: CASSLRGRETQYF. The CDR3 DNA sequence: TGTGCCAGCAGCTTACGGGGGAGGGAGACCCAGTACTTC.

The rearrangement links TRBV5-6 to TRBJ1-1; TRBD1 matches at 8 bases. CDR3 length: 18 amino acids. The V segment lost 3 bases and the J segment 1 base; nucleotides outside the gene matches: 14. Germline loops: CDR1 SGHDT, CDR2 YYEEEE. CDR3 amino acids: CASSWSEGGTGQNTEAFF. The CDR3 region has the DNA TGTGCCAGCAGCTGGTCGGAGGGGGGGACAGGACAGAACACTGAAGCTTTCTTT.

The rearrangement joins TRBV9 to TRBJ1-3; weak D call: TRBD1 (5 bases). V lost 0 bases and J 2 bases, leaving 12 bases between the germline ends. Germline V gene sequence: CDR1 SGDLS, CDR2 YYNGEE. The CDR3 covers 16 residues. The CDR3 sequence: CASSVAGGAPGNTIYF. CDR3 nucleotides: TGTGCCAGCAGCGTAGCAGGAGGGGCGCCTGGAAACACCATATATTTT.

This clone was seen once. The chain combines TRBV11-3 with TRBJ2-5; the D is unclear. The CDR3 has 16 amino acids. V lost 0 bases to trimming and J lost 4 bases, with 15 bases between them. Germline loops: CDR1 SGHNT, CDR2 YENEEA. CDR3 bases: TGTGCCAGCAGCTTAGATCCCCAACAGTCAAGAGAGACCCAGTACTTC. It yields the protein CASSLDPQQSRETQYF.

The J gene is TRBJ2-1, the V gene TRBV5-1, with TRBD1 matching over 7 bases. The CDR3 sequence is 12 residues long. Losses at the gene ends were 2 bases for V and 10 bases for J; bases not matched to a gene: 3. The germline CDR1 and CDR2 sequences are SGHRS and YFSETQ. The CDR3 DNA is TGCGCCAGCAGCTTACAACAGGGGGAGCAGTTCTTC. Its protein product is CASSLQQGEQFF.

The V gene is TRBV6-6, the J gene TRBJ1-5; D is undetermined. V was cut by 6 bases and J by 2 bases, with 11 bases left in between. CDR3 length equals 14 residues. Germline V gene sequence: CDR1 MNHNY, CDR2 SVGAGI (reference sequence). The CDR3, as DNA: TGTGCCAGCAGACTACCGGGAGGCAATCAGCCCCAGCATTTT. Translation: CASRLPGGNQPQHF.